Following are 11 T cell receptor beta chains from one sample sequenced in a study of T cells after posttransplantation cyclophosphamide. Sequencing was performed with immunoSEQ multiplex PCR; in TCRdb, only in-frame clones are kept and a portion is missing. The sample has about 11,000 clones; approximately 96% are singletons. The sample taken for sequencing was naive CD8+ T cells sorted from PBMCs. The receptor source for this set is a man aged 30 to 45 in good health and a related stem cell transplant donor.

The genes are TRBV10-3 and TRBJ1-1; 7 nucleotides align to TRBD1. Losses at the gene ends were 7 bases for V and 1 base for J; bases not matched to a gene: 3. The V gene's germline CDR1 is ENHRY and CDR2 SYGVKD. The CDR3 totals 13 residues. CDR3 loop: CAINTGANTEAFF. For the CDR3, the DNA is TGTGCCATCAACACAGGGGCGAACACTGAAGCTTTCTTT.

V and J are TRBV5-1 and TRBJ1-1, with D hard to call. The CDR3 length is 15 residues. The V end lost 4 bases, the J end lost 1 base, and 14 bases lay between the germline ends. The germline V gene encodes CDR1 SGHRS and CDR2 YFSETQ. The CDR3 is CASSPAWEGNTEAFF. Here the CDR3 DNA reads TGCGCCAGCAGCCCCGCCTGGGAGGGGAACACTGAAGCTTTCTTT.

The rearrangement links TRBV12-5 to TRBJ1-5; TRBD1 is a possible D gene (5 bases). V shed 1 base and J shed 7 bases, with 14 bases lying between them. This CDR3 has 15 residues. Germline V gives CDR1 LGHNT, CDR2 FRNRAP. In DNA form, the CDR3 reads TGTGCTAGTGGTTTGGGGAGGGCCCGGGGGCAGCCCCAGCATTTT. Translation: CASGLGRARGQPQHF.

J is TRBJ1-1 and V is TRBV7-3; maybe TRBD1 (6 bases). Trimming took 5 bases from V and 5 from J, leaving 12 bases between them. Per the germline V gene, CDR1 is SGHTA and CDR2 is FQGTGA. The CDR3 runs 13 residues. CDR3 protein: CASSLRGGTEAFF. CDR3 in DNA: TGTGCCAGCAGCCTCAGGGGCGGGACTGAAGCTTTCTTT.

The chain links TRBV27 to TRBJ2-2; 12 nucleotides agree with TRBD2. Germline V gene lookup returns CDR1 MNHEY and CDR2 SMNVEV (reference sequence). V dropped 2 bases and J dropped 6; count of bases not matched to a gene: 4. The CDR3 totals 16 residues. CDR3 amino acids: CASSLLGTSGPGELFF. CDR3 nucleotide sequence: TGTGCCAGCAGTTTACTCGGGACTAGCGGGCCCGGGGAGCTGTTTTTT.

CDR3 sequence: CASSYSRGLNTEAFF. The CDR3 coding sequence is TGTGCCAGCAGTTACTCCAGGGGGCTGAACACTGAAGCTTTCTTT. This sequence joins TRBV6-5 and TRBJ1-1; 8 bases fit TRBD1. Germline CDR1 and CDR2: MNHEY and SVGAGI. V dropped 0 bases and J dropped 0; count of bases not matched to a gene: 0. The CDR3 extends over 15 amino acids.

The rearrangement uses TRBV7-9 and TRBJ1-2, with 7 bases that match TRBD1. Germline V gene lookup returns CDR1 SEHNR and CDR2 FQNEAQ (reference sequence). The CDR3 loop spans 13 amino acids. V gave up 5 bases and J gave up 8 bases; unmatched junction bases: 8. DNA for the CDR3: TGTGCCAGCAGCCGTCCAGGGGGAGAAGGCTACACCTTC. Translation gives CASSRPGGEGYTF.

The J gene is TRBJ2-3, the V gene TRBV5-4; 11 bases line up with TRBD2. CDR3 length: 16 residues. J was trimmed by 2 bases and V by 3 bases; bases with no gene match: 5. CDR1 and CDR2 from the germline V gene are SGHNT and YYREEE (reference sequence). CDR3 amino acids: CASSSLAGGLTDTQYF. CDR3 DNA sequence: TGTGCCAGCAGCTCCCTAGCGGGGGGCCTCACAGATACGCAGTATTTT.

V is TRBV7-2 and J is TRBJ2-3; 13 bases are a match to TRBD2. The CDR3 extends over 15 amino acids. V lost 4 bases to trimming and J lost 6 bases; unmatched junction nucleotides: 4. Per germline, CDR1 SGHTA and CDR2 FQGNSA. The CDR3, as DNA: TGTGCCAGCAGCTCAACTAGCGGGGGGGCCGATACGCAGTATTTT. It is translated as CASSSTSGGADTQYF.

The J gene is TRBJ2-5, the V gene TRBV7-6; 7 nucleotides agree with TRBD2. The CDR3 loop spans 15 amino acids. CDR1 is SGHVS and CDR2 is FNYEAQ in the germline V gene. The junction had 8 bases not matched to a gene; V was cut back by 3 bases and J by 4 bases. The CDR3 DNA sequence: TGTGCCAGCAGCTTTGCTGCGGGGGATCTAGAGACCCAGTACTTC. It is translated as CASSFAAGDLETQYF.

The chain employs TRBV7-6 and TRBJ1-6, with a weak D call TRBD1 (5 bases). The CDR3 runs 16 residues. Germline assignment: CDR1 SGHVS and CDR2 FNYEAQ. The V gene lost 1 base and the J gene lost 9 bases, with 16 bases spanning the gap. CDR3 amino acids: CASSLEVGPQGSPLHF. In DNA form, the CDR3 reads TGTGCCAGCAGCTTAGAAGTTGGCCCCCAGGGTTCACCCCTCCACTTT.